The 26 T cell receptor beta chains below were found in one sample sequenced in a study of circulating and synovial CD4+ cells in juvenile arthritis. Data came from immunoSEQ multiplex PCR; TCRdb stores just in-frame clones and leaves some out. This table holds around 32,000 clones, 80% to 95% found once. Sequencing was carried out using CD4+ T cells from blood. These receptors were taken from a human donor with juvenile idiopathic arthritis.

The table lists this clone with a count of one. This chain joins TRBV10-3 and TRBJ1-1; TRBD1 might be the D (5 bases). This CDR3 is built from 13 residues. Deletions cut 9 bases from V and 0 bases from J, with 11 bases between. The germline CDR1 and CDR2 sequences are ENHRY and SYGVKD. CDR3 loop: CAIQTEMNTEAFF. In DNA form, the CDR3 reads TGTGCCATTCAGACAGAGATGAACACTGAAGCTTTCTTT.

This chain uses TRBV5-6 with TRBJ2-1; 8 positions agree with TRBD2. The CDR3 spans 18 residues. From germline, CDR1 is SGHDT and CDR2 YYEEEE. J gave up 0 bases and V 5 bases, and 13 bases lay outside the gene matches. The CDR3 DNA reads TGTGCCAGCAGACCCGGGTTAGCGGGGATAAGCTCCTACAATGAGCAGTTCTTC. Translation: CASRPGLAGISSYNEQFF.

The chain employs TRBV28 and TRBJ2-7; the match to TRBD1 covers 7 bases. V gave up 3 bases and J gave up 2 bases; unmatched junction bases: 4. This CDR3 is built from 14 residues. Germline lookup yields CDR1 MDHEN and CDR2 SYDVKM. DNA of the CDR3: TGTGCCAGCAGTTTTCGGCAGGGGGCCTACGAGCAGTACTTC. Protein product: CASSFRQGAYEQYF. The complete variable domain, with remaining parts taken from reference TRBV28 and TRBJ2-7, reads DVKVTQSSRYLVKRTGEKVFLECVQDMDHENMFWYRQDPGLGLRLIYFSYDVKMKEKGDIPEGYSVSREKKERFSLILESASTNQTSMYLCASSFRQGAYEQYFGPGTRLTVT.

The genes are TRBV5-1 and TRBJ2-3; D perhaps matches TRBD2 (5 bases). Germline V gene data show CDR1 as SGHRS and CDR2 as YFSETQ. CDR3 size: 14 residues. V lost 7 bases and J 3 bases, leaving 15 bases between the germline ends. CDR3 nucleotides: TGCGCCAGCTCGTCCGGGGAGCTGACAGATACGCAGTATTTT. Translation gives CASSSGELTDTQYF.

This chain uses TRBV7-3 with TRBJ2-1; the match to TRBD2 covers 15 bases. The CDR3 spans 15 residues. Germline CDR1 and CDR2: SGHTA and FQGTGA. V gave up 6 bases and J gave up 7 bases; unmatched junction bases: 4. CDR3 in DNA: TGTGCCAGCAGTGACGGACTAGCGGGAGGGAATGAGCAGTTCTTC. It codes for CASSDGLAGGNEQFF.

The chain links TRBV10-3 to TRBJ2-1; 9 nucleotides match TRBD1. The CDR3 runs 13 residues. V lost 8 bases and J lost 8; bases outside the gene matches: 7. Per the germline V gene, CDR1 is ENHRY and CDR2 is SYGVKD. As DNA, the CDR3 is TGTGCCATCGAGGGACAGGGTACCCATGAGCAGTTCTTC. Translating gives CAIEGQGTHEQFF.

The chain links TRBV4-2 to TRBJ2-7, with 7 bases fitting TRBD2. In germline, CDR1 is LGHNA, CDR2 YNFKEQ. The J segment lost 1 base and the V segment lost 5 bases, leaving 8 bases of the junction unmatched. This CDR3 spans 15 amino acids. The CDR3 region is CASSKRRRESYEQYF. CDR3 nucleotide sequence: TGTGCCAGCAGCAAAAGGAGGCGGGAGTCCTACGAGCAGTACTTC.

In DNA form, the CDR3 reads TGTGCCAGCAGTTTGGGACTGAGCACAGATACGCAGTATTTT. Protein product: CASSLGLSTDTQYF. The rearrangement joins TRBV2 to TRBJ2-3; TRBD2 is a possible D gene (6 bases). The length of the CDR3 is 14 residues. Per germline, CDR1 SNHLY and CDR2 FYNNEI. V lost 5 bases and J lost 0, with 9 bases in between.

The chain is built from TRBV9 and TRBJ2-3, with 7 bases aligning to TRBD1. Trimming took 3 bases from V and 4 from J; bases not matched to a gene: 8. Germline values: CDR1 SGDLS, CDR2 YYNGEE. This CDR3 has 15 residues. The CDR3 protein is CASSANRGIADTQYF. In DNA form, the CDR3 reads TGTGCCAGCAGCGCCAACAGGGGTATAGCAGATACGCAGTATTTT.

This chain joins TRBV20-1 and TRBJ2-3, with D perhaps TRBD2 (5 bases). Trimming took off 5 bases at V and 6 bases at J, with 9 bases between the two ends. CDR1 is DFQATT, CDR2 SNEGSKA, per germline (reference sequence). CDR3 length: 11 amino acids. The CDR3 protein is CSAGSFDTQYF. CDR3 sequence (DNA): TGCAGTGCTGGGAGCTTCGATACGCAGTATTTT.

V gene TRBV9 combines with J gene TRBJ1-6, with TRBD1 matching over 8 bases. The V segment lost 4 bases and the J segment 6 bases; nucleotides outside the gene matches: 9. Germline loops: CDR1 SGDLS, CDR2 YYNGEE. CDR3 length: 16 residues. Written as DNA, the CDR3 is TGTGCCAGCAGCCCAGACAGGGGAAGAAGTAATTCACCCCTCCACTTT. As protein: CASSPDRGRSNSPLHF.

The genes are TRBV6-1 and TRBJ1-5; D is ambiguous. Germline V lookup: CDR1 MNHNS, CDR2 SASEGT. V was cut by 4 bases and J by 0 bases, with 10 bases left in between. The CDR3 length is 15 residues. CDR3 loop: CASSGASYSNQPQHF. CDR3 DNA: TGTGCCAGCAGTGGAGCCTCTTATAGCAATCAGCCCCAGCATTTT.

CDR3 bases: TGTGCCAGCAGTTTAGGGGGCGGCTATGGCTACACCTTC. Its protein product is CASSLGGGYGYTF. This rearrangement joins TRBV28 to TRBJ1-2, with D tentatively TRBD1 (6 bases). CDR1 is MDHEN and CDR2 is SYDVKM in the germline V gene. This CDR3 contains 13 residues. The V end was cut by 2 bases, the J end by 4 bases, with 8 bases between.

This sequence joins TRBV4-1 and TRBJ2-3, with 9 bases aligning to TRBD2. Germline V gives CDR1 MGHRA, CDR2 YSYEKL. This CDR3 region has 16 residues. J gave up 0 bases and V 2 bases, and 3 bases lay outside the gene matches. The CDR3, as DNA: TGCGCCAGCAGCCAACTCACTAGCGGGAGCACAGATACGCAGTATTTT. Protein product: CASSQLTSGSTDTQYF.

The chain couples TRBV21-1 to TRBJ2-7; TRBD1, the table's D call, lacks a check against the DNA. TRBV21-1 is recorded as a pseudogene. The length of the CDR3 is 16 residues. The DNA for the CDR3 is TGTGCCAGCAGCCAGAGGGACAGGGATTGGACCTACGAGCAGTACTTC. Amino acids: CASSQRDRDWTYEQYF.

This chain connects TRBV10-3 to TRBJ2-7; TRBD2 matches at 7 bases. Germline lookup yields CDR1 ENHRY and CDR2 SYGVKD. The V gene end was trimmed by 5 bases and the J gene end by 3 bases; junction bases not matched to a gene: 7. The CDR3 spans 14 residues. CDR3 DNA: TGTGCCATCAGTCCCCGCACTAGCGACTACGAGCAGTACTTC. Its protein is CAISPRTSDYEQYF.

This clone was seen only once. The chain carries TRBV9 and TRBJ2-7; TRBD1 matches 9 bases. The CDR3 contains 18 residues. CDR1 and CDR2 (germline): SGDLS, YYNGEE. V was clipped by 4 bases and J by 3 bases; unmatched bases: 17. The CDR3 DNA reads as TGTGCCAGCAGCCCCAGAGGACAGGGGTCCGCCACCTACTACGAGCAGTACTTC. Amino acids: CASSPRGQGSATYYEQYF.

The CDR3 region has the DNA TGTGCCAGCAGCTTGCCACTAGCGGGAGGCCCCTCCTACGAGCAGTACTTC. It codes for CASSLPLAGGPSYEQYF. The V gene is TRBV5-4, the J gene TRBJ2-7; 12 bases map to TRBD2. Germline V lookup: CDR1 SGHNT, CDR2 YYREEE (reference sequence). With 1 base clipped from V and 0 bases from J, the junction kept 5 bases outside the gene matches. This CDR3 contains 17 residues.

Details on this clone: Other DNA sequences from this sample encode an identical CDR3 as well. V is TRBV6-5 and J is TRBJ2-1; no firm D call. The CDR3 consists of 14 residues. V was pared by 0 bases and J by 3 bases, with 6 bases between. CDR1 is MNHEY, CDR2 SVGAGI, per germline. CDR3 sequence (DNA): TGTGCCAGCAGTTACTCTTCCGTCTACAATGAGCAGTTCTTC. It encodes CASSYSSVYNEQFF.

CDR3 residues: CASSTSGSTGELFF. CDR3 bases: TGTGCCAGTAGTACTAGCGGGTCGACCGGGGAGCTGTTTTTT. The chain employs TRBV19 and TRBJ2-2; 8 nucleotides agree with TRBD2. The germline V gene encodes CDR1 LNHDA and CDR2 SQIVND (reference sequence). The CDR3 has 14 amino acids. J gave up 5 bases and V 4 bases, and 3 bases lay outside the gene matches. The variable domain in full, with the rest retrieved from reference TRBV19 and TRBJ2-2, is DGGITQSPKYLFRKEGQNVTLSCEQNLNHDAMYWYRQDPGQGLRLIYYSQIVNDFQKGDIAEGYSVSREKKESFPLTVTSAQKNPTAFYLCASSTSGSTGELFFGEGSRLTVL.

The chain combines TRBV27 with TRBJ2-2; the D gene is possibly TRBD1 (5 bases). Germline V lookup: CDR1 MNHEY, CDR2 SMNVEV (reference sequence). Trimming pared 5 bases from V and 4 bases from J, leaving 8 bases between. This CDR3 contains 13 residues. The CDR3 region is CASSPQGTGELFF. In DNA form, the CDR3 reads TGTGCCAGCAGTCCTCAGGGCACCGGGGAGCTGTTTTTT.

The chain recombines TRBV2 with TRBJ2-3; TRBD1 matches at 8 bases. V dropped 4 bases and J dropped 5; count of bases not matched to a gene: 5. CDR3 size: 14 residues. The germline CDR1 and CDR2 sequences are SNHLY and FYNNEI. The CDR3 loop is CASSGTGRQDTQYF. The CDR3 DNA reads TGTGCCAGCAGTGGGACAGGGCGTCAAGATACGCAGTATTTT.

DNA of the CDR3: TGTGCCAGCAGCTTGGCGACTAGCACAGATACGCAGTATTTT. It is translated as CASSLATSTDTQYF. The gene calls are TRBV7-9 and TRBJ2-3, with no clear D. Per the germline V gene, CDR1 is SEHNR and CDR2 is FQNEAQ (reference sequence). V gave up 3 bases and J gave up 0 bases, with 7 bases separating them. CDR3 length equals 14 residues.

The rearrangement joins TRBV5-6 to TRBJ2-5; TRBD2 might be the D (5 bases). Gene TRBJ2-7 matches the end of the DNA better, so the J call may be wrong. The CDR3 is made up of 15 amino acids. Germline-derived CDR1 and CDR2 are SGHDT and YYEEEE. This chain's CDR3 is CASTARGKGLYEQYF. CDR3 nucleotides: TGTGCCAGCACCGCCCGAGGGAAAGGACTCTACGAGCAGTACTTC.

This sequence joins TRBV19 and TRBJ2-2; a possible D gene is TRBD1 (5 bases). The germline V and J ends were trimmed by 1 base and 7 bases, with 10 bases remaining between them. This CDR3 region has 14 residues. The V gene's germline CDR1 is LNHDA and CDR2 SQIVND (reference sequence). The CDR3 sequence: CASSIAREGGELFF. The CDR3 bases are TGTGCCAGTAGTATAGCCAGGGAAGGCGGGGAGCTGTTTTTT.

V is TRBV28 and J is TRBJ1-1, with a weak D call TRBD1 (6 bases). This CDR3 region has 15 residues. Germline loops: CDR1 MDHEN, CDR2 SYDVKM. V was trimmed by 6 bases and J by 1 base, leaving 15 bases between them. CDR3 loop: CASSNQGPPNTEAFF. The CDR3 DNA follows: TGTGCCAGCAGCAATCAGGGGCCCCCGAACACTGAAGCTTTCTTT. The entire variable domain, with the rest obtained from reference TRBV28 and TRBJ1-1, is as follows: DVKVTQSSRYLVKRTGEKVFLECVQDMDHENMFWYRQDPGLGLRLIYFSYDVKMKEKGDIPEGYSVSREKKERFSLILESASTNQTSMYLCASSNQGPPNTEAFFGQGTRLTVV.